Shown below are 8 T cell receptor beta chains from a single sample sequenced in a study of T-cell memory formation after mild COVID-19. TCRdb re-called the 5' RACE reads with MiXCR, one entry per CDR3 protein. The sample gives fewer than 700,000 distinct CDR3 sequences, approximately 21% of which show up once; about 8.2% is in the top ten. Sequencing was performed on PBMCs or a T cell subset sorted from them (not recorded which). The receptors come from an adult woman who had mild COVID-19 (a few samples of this study predate the infection). Cell type and time point are not known.

This clonotype was observed a handful of times. This sequence joins TRBV5-8 and TRBJ2-7; 10 nucleotides agree with TRBD1. CDR1 is SGHTS and CDR2 is YDEGEE in the germline V gene. Losses at the gene ends were 8 bases for V and 2 bases for J; bases not matched to a gene: 13. This CDR3 contains 16 residues. CDR3 region: CASRDRGRGDTYEQYF. CDR3 nucleotides: TGTGCCAGTCGCGACAGGGGGCGCGGGGACACCTACGAGCAGTACTTC. The whole variable domain, filled in from reference TRBV5-8 and TRBJ2-7, reads EAGVTQSPTHLIKTRGQQATLRCSPISGHTSVYWYQQALGLGLQFLLWYDEGEERNRGNFPPRFSGRQFPNYSSELNVNALELEDSALYLCASRDRGRGDTYEQYFGPGTRLTVT.

CDR3 sequence: CASSLAVLNGGSDTQYF. In DNA, the CDR3 is TGTGCCAGCAGCTTAGCAGTGCTGAACGGGGGGTCAGATACGCAGTATTTT. The chain couples TRBV7-9 to TRBJ2-3, with 7 bases fitting TRBD2. Germline CDR1 and CDR2: SEHNR and FQNEAQ (reference sequence). V was clipped by 0 bases and J by 4 bases; unmatched bases: 10. The CDR3 loop spans 17 amino acids.

The rearrangement links TRBV5-1 to TRBJ2-1; D may match TRBD1 or TRBD2 (5 bases each). The V gene's germline CDR1 is SGHRS and CDR2 YFSETQ. The CDR3 length is 14 residues. Trimming pared 0 bases from V and 6 bases from J, leaving 10 bases between. The CDR3 spells CASSLERGANEQFF. Written as DNA, the CDR3 is TGCGCCAGCAGCTTGGAGAGGGGAGCCAATGAGCAGTTCTTC.

This clonotype was seen many times. V gene TRBV7-3 combines with J gene TRBJ2-6; D not resolved. CDR3 size: 19 residues. V lost 1 base and J 0 bases, leaving 16 bases between the germline ends. CDR1 SGHTA and CDR2 FQGTGA come from the germline V gene. The CDR3 reads CASSLRPVQVDSGANVLTF. CDR3 coding DNA: TGTGCCAGCAGCTTAAGGCCGGTCCAGGTTGACTCTGGGGCCAACGTCCTGACTTTC.

This clonotype was recorded a few times. The genes are TRBV15 and TRBJ2-2, with D perhaps given as TRBD1 or TRBD2 (5 bases each). V was clipped by 8 bases and J by 0 bases, with 16 bases between them. The germline V gene has CDR1 LNHNV and CDR2 YYDKDF (reference sequence). CDR3 length: 16 residues. CDR3 nucleotides: TGTGCCACCTCCCTCCGGGACCGGACGAACACCGGGGAGCTGTTTTTT. Its translation is CATSLRDRTNTGELFF.

A few counts support this clonotype. The chain employs TRBV20-1 and TRBJ2-4; D is perhaps TRBD1 (6 bases). CDR1 is DFQATT, CDR2 SNEGSKA, per germline (reference sequence). V lost 5 bases to trimming and J lost 7 bases, with 15 bases between them. The CDR3 is made up of 13 amino acids. The CDR3 loop is CSASTGMRNIQYF. CDR3 in DNA: TGCAGTGCTTCCACAGGGATGCGGAACATTCAGTACTTC.

The sample holds a few counts of this clonotype. The chain recombines TRBV12-3 or TRBV12-4 with TRBJ1-2, with D maybe TRBD1 (6 bases). The CDR3 has 17 residues. V gave up 7 bases and J gave up 7 bases, with 28 bases separating them. CDR3 protein: CASTFPPTVDSVFGYTF. In nucleotides, the CDR3 is TGTGCCAGCACATTCCCCCCGACTGTGGACAGTGTCTTTGGCTACACCTTC.

This clonotype was seen many times. The chain joins TRBV5-1 to TRBJ2-3; D is uncertain. The CDR3 is 11 amino acids. Germline-derived CDR1 and CDR2 are SGHRS and YFSETQ. Trimming stripped 7 bases from V and 2 bases from J, with 5 bases between. DNA of the CDR3: TGCGCCAGCGGAAACACAGATACGCAGTATTTT. It is translated as CASGNTDTQYF. The full variable domain, in which reference TRBV5-1 and TRBJ2-3 provide the parts outside the CDR3, is KAGVTQTPRYLIKTRGQQVTLSCSPISGHRSVSWYQQTPGQGLQFLFEYFSETQRNKGNFPGRFSGRQFSNSRSEMNVSTLELGDSALYLCASGNTDTQYFGPGTRLTVL.